Below, 17 T cell receptor beta chains from the same sample are listed, as sequenced in a study of PD-1 blockade in classical Hodgkin lymphoma. Sequencing was performed with immunoSEQ multiplex PCR; in TCRdb, only in-frame clones are kept and a portion is missing. The sample gives about 5,600 clones, 82% of which show up once; about a tenth is in the top ten. Relapse was seen in all patients after autologous stem cell transplantation, and brentuximab vedotin exposure was variable. After thawing, PBMCs were subjected to magnetic negative selection to isolate CD8+ T cells. The source was CD8+ T cells from blood, collected at baseline. Receptors were obtained from a human donor with classical Hodgkin lymphoma.

This clone came up a few times. The chain uses TRBV19 and TRBJ2-1; 9 bases line up with TRBD1. Looked up from germline, CDR1 is LNHDA and CDR2 is SQIVND (reference sequence). Trimming cost V 3 bases and J 4 bases; bases outside gene matches: 4. The CDR3 runs 15 residues. The CDR3 DNA reads TGTGCCAGTAGTATGCGGGGGACAGGGTACAATGAGCAGTTCTTC. Its protein product is CASSMRGTGYNEQFF.

CDR3: CASSLNREVFF. The CDR3 nucleotides read TGCGCCAGCAGCTTGAACAGGGAAGTGTTTTTT. The chain combines TRBV5-1 with TRBJ2-2; possibly TRBD1 for D (6 bases). This CDR3 has 11 residues. Germline CDR1 SGHRS, CDR2 YFSETQ. V was trimmed by 1 base and J by 15 bases, leaving 10 bases between them.

The chain employs TRBV4-2 and TRBJ1-3; D ambiguous. The CDR3 consists of 18 residues. The germline V and J ends were trimmed by 4 bases and 4 bases, with 23 bases remaining between them. Per the germline V gene, CDR1 is LGHNA and CDR2 is YNFKEQ. The CDR3 DNA sequence: TGTGCCAGCAGCCTTTTGGACTCCGCCGTGATGGAGGGAAACACCATATATTTT. Its protein is CASSLLDSAVMEGNTIYF.

DNA of the CDR3: TGTGCCAGCAGCACCCGGATACAGGGGGCTCCCTACGAAGCTTTCTTT. It is translated as CASSTRIQGAPYEAFF. The V and J genes are TRBV9 and TRBJ1-1, with TRBD1 matching 9 bases. The V and J ends lost 4 bases and 8 bases, in that order; junction bases with no gene match: 15. The CDR3 extends over 16 amino acids. Germline assignment: CDR1 SGDLS and CDR2 YYNGEE.

The chain recombines TRBV29-1 with TRBJ2-1; TRBD1 aligns across 8 bases. Germline loops: CDR1 SQVTM, CDR2 ANQGSEA. V was pared by 5 bases and J by 3 bases, with 9 bases of the junction left unmatched. The CDR3 contains 15 residues. The CDR3: CSVFSGTGNYNEQFF. CDR3 DNA sequence: TGCAGCGTTTTCTCCGGGACAGGAAACTACAATGAGCAGTTCTTC.

This chain links TRBV6-5 with TRBJ2-7, with TRBD2 matching 7 bases. This CDR3 comprises 11 residues. CDR1 is MNHEY, CDR2 SVGAGI, per germline. V shed 8 bases and J 3 bases; nucleotides not matched to a gene: 1. CDR3 sequence: CASGEGYEQYF. In nucleotides, the CDR3 is TGTGCCAGCGGGGAGGGCTACGAGCAGTACTTC.

The V and J genes are TRBV13 and TRBJ1-1, with a possible D match to TRBD1 (5 bases). Between the trimmed V and J ends, which lost 4 bases and 3 bases, there was a span of 9 bases. This CDR3 region has 13 residues. Germline V CDR1 and CDR2: PRHDT, FYEKMQ (reference sequence). The CDR3 DNA follows: TGTGCCAGCAGCTCGGGGACCTACACTGAAGCTTTCTTT. As protein: CASSSGTYTEAFF.

This clone appeared a few times. The chain combines TRBV7-3 with TRBJ1-5; TRBD1 matches 8 bases. The CDR3 extends over 18 amino acids. Germline loops: CDR1 SGHTA, CDR2 FQGTGA. The V segment lost 5 bases and the J segment 5 bases; nucleotides outside the gene matches: 17. The CDR3 protein is CASSLPRQGRPSYQPQHF. For the CDR3, the DNA is TGTGCCAGCAGCCTACCTAGACAGGGGCGCCCCAGTTATCAGCCCCAGCATTTT. Combining the CDR3 with reference TRBV7-3 and TRBJ1-5 gives the whole variable domain GAGVSQTPSNKVTEKGKYVELRCDPISGHTALYWYRQSLGQGPEFLIYFQGTGAADDSGLPNDRFFAVRPEGSVSTLKIQRTERGDSAVYLCASSLPRQGRPSYQPQHFGDGTRLSIL.

By share of the sample, this clone is large. The chain couples TRBV6-5 to TRBJ2-5; D is tentatively TRBD1 or TRBD2 (5 bases each). This CDR3 has 13 residues. Germline V gene data show CDR1 as MNHEY and CDR2 as SVGAGI. Trimming took 8 bases from V and 5 from J, leaving 15 bases between them. Here the CDR3 reads CASGFEGTETQYF. DNA of the CDR3: TGTGCCAGCGGATTCGAGGGGACGGAGACCCAGTACTTC.

The V gene is TRBV4-2, the J gene TRBJ2-1; 8 bases match TRBD2. With V trimmed by 3 bases and J by 6 bases, 7 bases remained unmatched. The CDR3 is 15 amino acids. CDR1 and CDR2 from the germline V gene are LGHNA and YNFKEQ. CDR3: CASSQGSGTSNEQFF. Written as DNA, the CDR3 is TGTGCCAGCAGCCAGGGGTCCGGGACTAGCAATGAGCAGTTCTTC.

The chain employs TRBV4-2 and TRBJ1-2; possible D gene TRBD1, 5 bases. Trimming stripped 0 bases from V and 2 bases from J, with 13 bases between. The CDR3 totals 16 residues. CDR1 LGHNA and CDR2 YNFKEQ come from the germline V gene. In DNA, the CDR3 is TGTGCCAGCAGCCAAGATCAACAGGAGACCAACTATGGCTACACCTTC. Encoded protein: CASSQDQQETNYGYTF.

J is TRBJ2-7 and V is TRBV4-1; D is uncertain. There are 16 residues in the CDR3. Trimming pared 5 bases from V and 0 bases from J, leaving 17 bases between. CDR1 is MGHRA and CDR2 is YSYEKL in the germline V gene. CDR3 sequence reads: CASSYLAETYSYEQYF. The CDR3 region has the DNA TGCGCCAGCAGCTACTTGGCAGAGACTTACTCCTACGAGCAGTACTTC.

The genes are TRBV7-9 and TRBJ2-5; 7 bases line up with TRBD1. Looked up from germline, CDR1 is SEHNR and CDR2 is FQNEAQ (reference sequence). CDR3 size: 15 residues. V shed 1 base, J shed 2 bases, and the junction held 4 bases outside the gene matches. The CDR3 sequence: CASSLGWDRQETQYF. The CDR3, as DNA: TGTGCCAGCAGCTTAGGTTGGGACAGACAAGAGACCCAGTACTTC.

CDR3 sequence (DNA): TGTGCCAGTAGTATTGGGTATAATTCACCCCTCCACTTT. Protein sequence: CASSIGYNSPLHF. The chain joins TRBV19 to TRBJ1-6; the D is unclear. Trimming stripped 3 bases from V and 4 bases from J, with 4 bases between. There are 13 residues in the CDR3. Germline V lookup: CDR1 LNHDA, CDR2 SQIVND (reference sequence).

The gene calls are TRBV13 and TRBJ1-4; maybe TRBD1 (6 bases). From germline, CDR1 is PRHDT and CDR2 FYEKMQ (reference sequence). V lost 4 bases and J lost 7, with 22 bases in between. This CDR3 region has 17 residues. The CDR3 spells CASSSRPIRGLSEKLFF. CDR3 nucleotide sequence: TGTGCCAGCAGCTCACGCCCTATCAGGGGTTTGAGTGAAAAACTGTTTTTT.

The genes are TRBV6-4 and TRBJ2-3; D may be TRBD1 or TRBD2 (5 bases each). Trimming took 3 bases from V and 1 from J, leaving 11 bases between them. There are 15 residues in the CDR3. Germline lookup yields CDR1 MRHNA and CDR2 SNTAGT. The CDR3 loop is CASSEGPQGTDTQYF. The CDR3 DNA reads TGTGCCAGCAGTGAGGGACCACAAGGCACAGATACGCAGTATTTT.

The rearrangement links TRBV4-3 to TRBJ1-1; weak D call: TRBD1 (5 bases). Germline V CDR1 and CDR2: LGHNA, YSLEER. This CDR3 contains 16 residues. The V and J ends lost 0 bases and 4 bases respectively, with 15 bases between them. CDR3 in amino acids: CASSQDSRGSGTEAFF. The CDR3 bases are TGCGCCAGCAGCCAAGATAGTCGGGGCAGTGGCACTGAAGCTTTCTTT.